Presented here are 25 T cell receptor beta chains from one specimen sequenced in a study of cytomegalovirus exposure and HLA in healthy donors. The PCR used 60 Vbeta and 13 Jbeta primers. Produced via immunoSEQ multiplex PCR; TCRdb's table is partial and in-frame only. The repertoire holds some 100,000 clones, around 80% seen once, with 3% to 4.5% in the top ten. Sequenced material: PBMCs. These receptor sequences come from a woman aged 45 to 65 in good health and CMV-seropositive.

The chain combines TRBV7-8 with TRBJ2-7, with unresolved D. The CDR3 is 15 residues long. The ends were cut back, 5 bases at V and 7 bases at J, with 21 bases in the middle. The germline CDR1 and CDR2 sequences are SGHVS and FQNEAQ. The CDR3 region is CASSLSPQGDREQYF. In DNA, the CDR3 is TGTGCCAGCAGCCTTTCTCCCCAAGGAGACCGGGAGCAGTACTTC.

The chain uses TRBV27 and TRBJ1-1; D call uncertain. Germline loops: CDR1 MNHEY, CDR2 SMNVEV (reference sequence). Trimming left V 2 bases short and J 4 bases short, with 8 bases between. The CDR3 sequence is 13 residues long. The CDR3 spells CASSLNLRTEAFF. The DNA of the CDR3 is TGTGCCAGCAGTTTAAATCTGCGCACTGAAGCTTTCTTT.

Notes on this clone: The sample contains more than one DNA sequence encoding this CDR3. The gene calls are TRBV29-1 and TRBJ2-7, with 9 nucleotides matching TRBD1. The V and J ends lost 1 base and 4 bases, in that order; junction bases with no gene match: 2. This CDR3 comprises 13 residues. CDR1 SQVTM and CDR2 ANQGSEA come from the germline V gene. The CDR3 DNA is TGCAGCGTTGAAGGGACAGGGGCGTACGAGCAGTACTTC. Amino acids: CSVEGTGAYEQYF.

CDR3: CAGKGGWEAFF. CDR3 nucleotides: TGTGCCGGAAAAGGGGGCTGGGAAGCTTTCTTT. The J gene is TRBJ1-1, the V gene TRBV30, with 7 bases lining up with TRBD1. This CDR3 is built from 11 residues. Germline trimming cut 8 bases from V and 8 bases from J; bases unmatched to any gene: 8. Germline V gives CDR1 GTSNPN, CDR2 SVGIG (reference sequence).

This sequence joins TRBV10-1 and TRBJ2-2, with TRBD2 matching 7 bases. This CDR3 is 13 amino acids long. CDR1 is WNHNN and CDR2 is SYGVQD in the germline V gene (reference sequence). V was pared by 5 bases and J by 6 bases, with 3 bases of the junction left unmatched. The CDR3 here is CASSRGGAGELFF. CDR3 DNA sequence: TGCGCCAGCAGTAGGGGAGGGGCCGGGGAGCTGTTTTTT.

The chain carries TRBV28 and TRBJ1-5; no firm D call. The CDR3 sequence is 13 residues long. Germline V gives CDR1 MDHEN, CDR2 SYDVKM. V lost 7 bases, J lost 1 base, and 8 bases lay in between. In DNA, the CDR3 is TGTGCCAGCAATGGCGGGAGCAATCAGCCCCAGCATTTT. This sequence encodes CASNGGSNQPQHF.

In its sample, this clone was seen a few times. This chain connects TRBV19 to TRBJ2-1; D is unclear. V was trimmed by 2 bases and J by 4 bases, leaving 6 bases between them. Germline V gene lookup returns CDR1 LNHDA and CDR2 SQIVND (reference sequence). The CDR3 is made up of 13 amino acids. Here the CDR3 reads CASSISKYNEQFF. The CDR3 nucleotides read TGTGCCAGTAGTATATCAAAATACAATGAGCAGTTCTTC.

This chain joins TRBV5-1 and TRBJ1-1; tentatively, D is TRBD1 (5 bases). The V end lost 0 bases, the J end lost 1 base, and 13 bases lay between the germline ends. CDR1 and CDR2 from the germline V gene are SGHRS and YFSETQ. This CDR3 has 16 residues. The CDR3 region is CASSLARNRGNTEAFF. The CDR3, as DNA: TGCGCCAGCAGCTTGGCCAGGAATAGGGGGAACACTGAAGCTTTCTTT.

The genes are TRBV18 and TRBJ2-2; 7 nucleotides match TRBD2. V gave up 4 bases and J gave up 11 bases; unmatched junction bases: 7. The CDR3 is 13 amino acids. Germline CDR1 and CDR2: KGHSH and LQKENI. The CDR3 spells CASSLLREGELFF. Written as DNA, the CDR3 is TGTGCCAGCTCACTCCTAAGGGAGGGCGAGCTGTTTTTT.

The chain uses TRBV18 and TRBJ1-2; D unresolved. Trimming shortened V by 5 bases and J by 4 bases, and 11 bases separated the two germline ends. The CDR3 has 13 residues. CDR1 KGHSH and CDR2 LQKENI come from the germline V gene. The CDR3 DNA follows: TGTGCCAGCTCAGGGTCGGGATTCTATGGCTACACCTTC. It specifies CASSGSGFYGYTF.

The CDR3 region is CASNPSDRGAVNEQFF. The CDR3 DNA reads TGTGCCAGCAATCCGTCGGACAGGGGGGCTGTTAATGAGCAGTTCTTC. The V and J genes are TRBV6-6 and TRBJ2-1; the match to TRBD1 covers 10 bases. Germline-derived CDR1 and CDR2 are MNHNY and SVGAGI (reference sequence). This CDR3 is built from 16 residues. V dropped 7 bases and J dropped 7; count of bases not matched to a gene: 13.

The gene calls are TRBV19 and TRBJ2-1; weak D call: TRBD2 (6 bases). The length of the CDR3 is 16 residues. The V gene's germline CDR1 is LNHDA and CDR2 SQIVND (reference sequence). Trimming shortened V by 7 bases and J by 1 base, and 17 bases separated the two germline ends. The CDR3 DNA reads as TGTGCCAGTAATGCGGGGAGGCCGCTTTCCTACAATGAGCAGTTCTTC. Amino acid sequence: CASNAGRPLSYNEQFF.

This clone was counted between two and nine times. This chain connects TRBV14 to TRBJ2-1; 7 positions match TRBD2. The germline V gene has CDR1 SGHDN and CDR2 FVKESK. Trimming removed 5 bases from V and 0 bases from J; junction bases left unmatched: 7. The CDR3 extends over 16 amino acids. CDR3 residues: CASSRGRGVSYNEQFF. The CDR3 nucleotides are TGTGCCAGCAGCAGAGGTCGGGGGGTCTCCTACAATGAGCAGTTCTTC.

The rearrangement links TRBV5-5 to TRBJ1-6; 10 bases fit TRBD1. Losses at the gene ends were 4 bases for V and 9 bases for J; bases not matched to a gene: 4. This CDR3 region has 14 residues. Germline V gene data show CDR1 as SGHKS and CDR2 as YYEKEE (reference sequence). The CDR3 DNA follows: TGTGCCAGCAGCCAGACAGGGGGCTTTTCACCCCTCCACTTT. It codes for CASSQTGGFSPLHF.

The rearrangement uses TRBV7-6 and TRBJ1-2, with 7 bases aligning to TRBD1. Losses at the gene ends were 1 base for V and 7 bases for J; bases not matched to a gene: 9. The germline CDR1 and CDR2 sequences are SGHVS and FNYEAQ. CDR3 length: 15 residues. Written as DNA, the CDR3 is TGTGCCAGCAGCTTAGTTGAAGGGGGCAGGGGTGGCTACACCTTC. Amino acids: CASSLVEGGRGGYTF.

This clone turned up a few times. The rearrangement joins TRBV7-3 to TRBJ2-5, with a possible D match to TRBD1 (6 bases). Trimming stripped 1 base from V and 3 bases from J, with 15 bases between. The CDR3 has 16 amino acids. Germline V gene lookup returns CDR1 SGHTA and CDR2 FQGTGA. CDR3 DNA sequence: TGTGCCAGCAGCTTAAAGGGGAGACCAGGGGAAGAGACCCAGTACTTC. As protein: CASSLKGRPGEETQYF.

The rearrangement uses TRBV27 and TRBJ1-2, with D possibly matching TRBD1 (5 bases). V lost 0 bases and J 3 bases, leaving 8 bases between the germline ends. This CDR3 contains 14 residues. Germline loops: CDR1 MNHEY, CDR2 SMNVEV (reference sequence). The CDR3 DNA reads TGTGCCAGCAGTTTATCGGCAGGGTACTATGGCTACACCTTC. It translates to CASSLSAGYYGYTF.

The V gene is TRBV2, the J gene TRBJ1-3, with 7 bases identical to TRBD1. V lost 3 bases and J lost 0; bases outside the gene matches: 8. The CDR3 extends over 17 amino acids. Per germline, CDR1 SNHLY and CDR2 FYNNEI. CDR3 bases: TGTGCCAGCAGTGATGGGAAGGGGGCGATCTCTGGAAACACCATATATTTT. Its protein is CASSDGKGAISGNTIYF.

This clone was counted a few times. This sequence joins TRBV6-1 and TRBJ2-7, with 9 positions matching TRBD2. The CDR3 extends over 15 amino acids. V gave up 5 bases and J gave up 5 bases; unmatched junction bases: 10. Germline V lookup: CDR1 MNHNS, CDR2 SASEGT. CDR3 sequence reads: CASSTHSGSYNEQYF. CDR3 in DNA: TGTGCCAGCAGTACCCATAGCGGGAGTTACAACGAGCAGTACTTC.

CDR3 nucleotides: TGTGCCAGCAGCTTAAACAGCCCTAACTATGGCTACACCTTC. This codes for CASSLNSPNYGYTF. This chain links TRBV7-9 with TRBJ1-2; D ambiguous. In germline, CDR1 is SEHNR, CDR2 FQNEAQ (reference sequence). Between the trimmed V and J ends, which lost 2 bases and 0 bases, there was a span of 7 bases. The CDR3 contains 14 residues.

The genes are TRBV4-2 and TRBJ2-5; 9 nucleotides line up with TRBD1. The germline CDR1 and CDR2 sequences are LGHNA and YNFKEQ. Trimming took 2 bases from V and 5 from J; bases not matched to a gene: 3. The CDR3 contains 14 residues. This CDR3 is CASSQPGTGETQYF. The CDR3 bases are TGTGCCAGCAGCCAACCTGGGACAGGGGAGACCCAGTACTTC.

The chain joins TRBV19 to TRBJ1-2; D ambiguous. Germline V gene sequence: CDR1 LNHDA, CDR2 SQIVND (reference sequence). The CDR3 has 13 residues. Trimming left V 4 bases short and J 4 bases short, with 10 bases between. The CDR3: CASSRAGFYGYTF. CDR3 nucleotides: TGTGCCAGTAGTAGGGCTGGCTTCTATGGCTACACCTTC.

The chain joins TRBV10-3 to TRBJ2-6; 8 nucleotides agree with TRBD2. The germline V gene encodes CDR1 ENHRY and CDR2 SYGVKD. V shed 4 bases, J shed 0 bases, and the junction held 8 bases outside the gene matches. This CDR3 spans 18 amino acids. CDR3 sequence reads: CAISGGASGLSGANVLTF. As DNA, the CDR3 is TGTGCCATCAGTGGAGGGGCTAGCGGGCTCTCTGGGGCCAACGTCCTGACTTTC.

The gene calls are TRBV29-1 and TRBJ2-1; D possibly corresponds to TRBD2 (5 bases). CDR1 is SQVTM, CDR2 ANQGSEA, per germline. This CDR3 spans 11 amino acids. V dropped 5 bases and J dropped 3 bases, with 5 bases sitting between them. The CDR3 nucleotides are TGCAGCGTTCGGGGCTACAATGAGCAGTTCTTC. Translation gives CSVRGYNEQFF.

CDR3 sequence (DNA): TGTGCCAGCGAGAGGGCGCCCCAAGAGACCCAGTACTTC. It is translated as CASERAPQETQYF. V gene TRBV7-9 combines with J gene TRBJ2-5; a weak D match, TRBD2 (5 bases). Germline CDR1 reads SEHNR; CDR2 reads FQNEAQ (reference sequence). The CDR3 is 13 amino acids. The V end was cut by 8 bases, the J end by 1 base, with 11 bases between.